This is a list of T cell receptor beta chains from one sample in a study of blood T cell repertoires in COVID-19. Clones were read by immunoSEQ multiplex PCR, and TCRdb kept only the in-frame ones, dropping some. The sample has 180,000 or so clones; nearly 80% are singletons. Material for sequencing was PBMCs or T cells enriched from blood (not recorded which). These receptors came from a man aged 55 to 70 who had been exposed to COVID-19. CDR3s include the opening cysteine and the closing phenylalanine or tryptophan. Size values are once, few and many counts, or a class for expanded clones, and some rows have none.

TRBJ1-2 | TRBV13 | NA | CASSPTVPYGYTF
TRBJ2-5 | TRBV5-4 | NA | CASSLVPLAGEETQYF
TRBJ1-1 | TRBV20-1 | many | CSASLWQGASEAFF
TRBJ2-2 | TRBV12-5 | NA | CASGLLDRGTGELFF
TRBJ1-4 | TRBV5-1 | once | CASSMGQGNEKLFF
TRBJ2-1 | TRBV7-6 | once | CASSLDVGGSSYNEQFF
TRBJ1-3 | TRBV23-1 | NA | CASSQSQGNTIYF
TRBJ2-1 | TRBV19 | NA | CASSPKGGTGSNEQFF
TRBJ2-5 | TRBV2 | NA | CASSKTGTSGRETQYF
TRBJ1-2 | TRBV28 | NA | CASSSSEGGTINYGYTF
TRBJ1-3 | TRBV19 | NA | CASSRTGVDTIYF
TRBJ2-1 | TRBV24-1 | few | CATSDYDSLNEQFF
TRBJ2-4 | TRBV2 | NA | CASLRDIAKNIQYF
TRBJ1-5 | TRBV10-1 | NA | CASNRPGQGLGGSSNQPQHF
TRBJ1-5 | TRBV24-1 | NA | CATSGRQGLLNQPQHF
TRBJ1-2 | TRBV6-1 | NA | CASSEAGGYGYTF
TRBJ2-1 | TRBV24-1 | NA | CATSDPGQGTSGSISYNEQFF
TRBJ1-1 | TRBV27 | few | CASSLRDRASEAFF